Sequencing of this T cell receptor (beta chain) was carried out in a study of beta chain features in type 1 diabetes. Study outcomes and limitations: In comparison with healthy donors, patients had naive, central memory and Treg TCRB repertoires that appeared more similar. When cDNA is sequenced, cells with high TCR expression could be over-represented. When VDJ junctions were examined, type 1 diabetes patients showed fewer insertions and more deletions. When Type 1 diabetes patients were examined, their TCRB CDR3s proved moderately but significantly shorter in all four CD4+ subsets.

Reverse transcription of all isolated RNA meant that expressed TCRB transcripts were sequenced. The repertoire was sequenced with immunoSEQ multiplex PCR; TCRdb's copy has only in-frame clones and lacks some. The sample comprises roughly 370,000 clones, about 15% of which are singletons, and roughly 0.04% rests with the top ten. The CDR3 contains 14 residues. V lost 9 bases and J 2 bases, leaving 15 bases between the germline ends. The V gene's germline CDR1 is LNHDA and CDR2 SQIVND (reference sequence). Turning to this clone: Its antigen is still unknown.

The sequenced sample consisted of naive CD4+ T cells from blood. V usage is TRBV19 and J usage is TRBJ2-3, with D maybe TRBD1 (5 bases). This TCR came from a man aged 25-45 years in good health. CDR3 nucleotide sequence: TGTGCCAGCTCAGAAAGACAGACCACAGATACGCAGTATTTT. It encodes CASSERQTTDTQYF.